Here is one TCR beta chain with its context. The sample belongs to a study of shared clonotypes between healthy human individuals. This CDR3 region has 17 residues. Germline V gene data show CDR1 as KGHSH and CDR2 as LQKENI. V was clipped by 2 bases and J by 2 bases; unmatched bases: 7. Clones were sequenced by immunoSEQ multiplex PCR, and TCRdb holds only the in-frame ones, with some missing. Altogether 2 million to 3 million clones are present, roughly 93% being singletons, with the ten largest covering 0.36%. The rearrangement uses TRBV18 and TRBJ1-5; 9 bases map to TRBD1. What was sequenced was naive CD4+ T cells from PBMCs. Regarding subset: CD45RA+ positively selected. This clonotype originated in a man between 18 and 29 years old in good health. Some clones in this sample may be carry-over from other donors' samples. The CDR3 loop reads CASSPGGQGMGNQPQHF. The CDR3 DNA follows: TGTGCCAGCTCACCAGGGGGACAGGGCATGGGCAATCAGCCCCAGCATTTT.